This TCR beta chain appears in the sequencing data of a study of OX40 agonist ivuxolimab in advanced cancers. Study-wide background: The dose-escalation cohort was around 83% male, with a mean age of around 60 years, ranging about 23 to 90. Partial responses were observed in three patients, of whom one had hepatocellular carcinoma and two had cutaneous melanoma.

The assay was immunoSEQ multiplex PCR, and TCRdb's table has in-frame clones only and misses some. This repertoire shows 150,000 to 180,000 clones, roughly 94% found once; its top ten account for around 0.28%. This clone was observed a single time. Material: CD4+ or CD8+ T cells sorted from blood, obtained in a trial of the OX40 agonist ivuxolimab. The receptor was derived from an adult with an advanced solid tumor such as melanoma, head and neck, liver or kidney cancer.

CDR3 sequence: CASSLTRGQNYEQYF. CDR3 nucleotides: TGTGCCAGCAGCCTGACGAGGGGACAGAACTACGAGCAGTACTTC. The V and J genes are TRBV4-2 and TRBJ2-7; 7 bases align to TRBD1. Trimming at V came to 4 bases and at J to 3 bases, leaving 9 bases not matched to a gene. The CDR3 is 15 amino acids. The germline gives CDR1 LGHNA, CDR2 YNFKEQ.